These T cell receptor beta chains were read from a single sample in a study of cytomegalovirus exposure and HLA in healthy donors. Assay: immunoSEQ multiplex PCR; the TCRdb copy retains only in-frame clones and omits some. The top ten hold 7% to 9% of the sample, which has 150,000 to 200,000 clones, approximately 80% seen once. Sequenced sample: PBMCs. These receptors all stem from a male donor in good health and CMV-seropositive. Both conserved end residues are part of each CDR3. D genes are given only for firm matches. The size of a clone is reported for some rows only, either as once, few or many, or as a class for expanded clones.

TRBJ2-2	once	TRBD1	TRBV12-5	CASGLLGRTGLFPNTGELFF	TGTGCTAGTGGTTTGCTCGGGCGGACAGGGCTTTTCCCGAACACCGGGGAGCTGTTTTTT
TRBJ2-5	few	TRBD2	TRBV19	CASRGTSGGWRETQYF	TGTGCCAGTAGAGGGACTAGCGGGGGTTGGCGAGAGACCCAGTACTTC
TRBJ2-7	NA	NA	TRBV19	CASSRGLPSYEQYF	TGTGCCAGTAGTAGAGGACTGCCCTCCTACGAGCAGTACTTC
TRBJ1-1	NA	NA	TRBV2	CASGRASETEAFF	TGTGCCAGCGGGCGGGCCTCCGAGACTGAAGCTTTCTTT
TRBJ2-2	NA	TRBD1	TRBV18	CASSPTGPNTGELFF	TGTGCCAGCTCCCCGACAGGGCCAAACACCGGGGAGCTGTTTTTT
TRBJ2-7	NA	NA	TRBV5-6	CASSDEQPGDEQYF	TGTGCCAGCAGCGATGAACAGCCCGGGGACGAGCAGTACTTC
TRBJ1-2	NA	TRBD1	TRBV7-6	CASSLGTGGSHGYTF	TGTGCCAGCAGCTTGGGGACAGGGGGTAGTCATGGCTACACCTTC
TRBJ1-6	NA	NA	TRBV9	CASSHGPGNSPLHF	TGTGCCAGCAGCCACGGGCCAGGGAATTCACCCCTCCACTTT
TRBJ1-6	once	NA	TRBV6-4	CASSDEGAGSPLHF	TGTGCCAGCAGTGACGAAGGGGCCGGATCACCCCTCCACTTT
TRBJ2-7	few	TRBD1	TRBV2	CANADRASYEQYF	TGTGCCAATGCAGACAGGGCCTCCTACGAGCAGTACTTC
TRBJ2-5	NA	NA	TRBV28	CASSEPPGQQETQYF	TGTGCCAGCAGCGAGCCCCCGGGACAACAGGAGACCCAGTACTTC
TRBJ2-7	NA	TRBD1	TRBV30	CANSRDRYGEQYF	TGTGCAAACTCCCGGGACAGGTACGGCGAGCAGTACTTC
TRBJ1-1	NA	NA	TRBV5-1	CASSLAVGDFSTEAFF	TGCGCCAGCAGCTTGGCCGTGGGGGACTTTAGCACTGAAGCTTTCTTT
TRBJ1-2	NA	NA	TRBV5-1	CASSPLTGYGYTF	TGCGCCAGCAGCCCCCTGACAGGTTATGGCTACACCTTC
TRBJ1-1	NA	NA	TRBV9	CASSVDPGTTEAFF	TGTGCCAGCAGCGTAGACCCCGGGACAACTGAAGCTTTCTTT